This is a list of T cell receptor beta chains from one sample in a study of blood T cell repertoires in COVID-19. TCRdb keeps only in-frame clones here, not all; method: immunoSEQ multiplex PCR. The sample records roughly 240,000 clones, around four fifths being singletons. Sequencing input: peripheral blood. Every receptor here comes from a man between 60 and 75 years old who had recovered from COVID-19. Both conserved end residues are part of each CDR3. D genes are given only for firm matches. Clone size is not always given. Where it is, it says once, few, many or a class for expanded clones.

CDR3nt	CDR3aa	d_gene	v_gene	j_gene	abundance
TGTGCCAGCTCAACAAAGCGGATATCTAGCACAGATACGCAGTATTTT	CASSTKRISSTDTQYF	-	TRBV18	TRBJ2-3	-
TGTGCCAGCAGGGGGGTAGCGGGGGATAGCTCCTACAATGAGCAGTTCTTC	CASRGVAGDSSYNEQFF	TRBD2	TRBV28	TRBJ2-1	few
TGCGCCAGCACCGCGCTCGGACAGGGGGCGAACACCATATATTTT	CASTALGQGANTIYF	TRBD1	TRBV10-2	TRBJ1-3	-
TGTGCCAGCAGCCCGGGGAGGAAAGGCACCGGGGAGCTGTTTTTT	CASSPGRKGTGELFF	-	TRBV4-2	TRBJ2-2	once
TGTGCCAGCAGATACCTCGGGAGGGACGCAAATGAAAAACTGTTTTTT	CASRYLGRDANEKLFF	-	TRBV28	TRBJ1-4	-
TGTGCCAGCAGCTTAGGTGGGGGCCTTTCCTACGAGCAGTACTTC	CASSLGGGLSYEQYF	-	TRBV7-9	TRBJ2-7	few
TGTGCCAGCTCACCACAGGGCCCGGCTAGCGGGAACACCGGGGAGCTGTTTTTT	CASSPQGPASGNTGELFF	TRBD2	TRBV18	TRBJ2-2	-
TGTGCCAGCAGCTTCGGCGGGGGGACAGATACGCAGTATTTT	CASSFGGGTDTQYF	TRBD2	TRBV5-4	TRBJ2-3	-
TGTGCCACCAGCAGAGTAGTAACAGGGGGTTATGGCTACACCTTC	CATSRVVTGGYGYTF	TRBD1	TRBV15	TRBJ1-2	few
TGTGCCAGTAGTCCTATTGGGACAGGGGGACTGCTGCACGAGCAGTACTTC	CASSPIGTGGLLHEQYF	TRBD1	TRBV19	TRBJ2-7	-
TGTGCCAGTAGTCGGACCGGGACAGGGGAGGGCTATGGCTACACCTTC	CASSRTGTGEGYGYTF	TRBD1	TRBV19	TRBJ1-2	-
TGTGCCAGCAGCGCGGAAACCTCACCTCGACAGGGCCCGAACACTGAAGCTTTCTTT	CASSAETSPRQGPNTEAFF	TRBD1	TRBV9	TRBJ1-1	-
TGTGCCAGCAGTGTGGGGAGCTCTGGAAACACCATATATTTT	CASSVGSSGNTIYF	-	TRBV2	TRBJ1-3	-
TGTGCCAGCAGCTTAGAGGCAGGGGCCGCCGAGCAGTACTTC	CASSLEAGAAEQYF	-	TRBV7-9	TRBJ2-7	-
TGCGCCAGCAGCCAAAGGGACAGGGTCGGAAACACCATATATTTT	CASSQRDRVGNTIYF	TRBD1	TRBV4-1	TRBJ1-3	many
TGCGCCTCTCATGAGAGCTCCTACGAGCAGTACTTC	CASHESSYEQYF	-	TRBV5-1	TRBJ2-7	few
TGTGCCAGCAGTGAAGGACAATTCCAAGAGACCCAGTACTTC	CASSEGQFQETQYF	-	TRBV2	TRBJ2-5	few
TGTGCCAGCAGTCTTGTACAGGGGTGGGGTGAAAAACTGTTTTTT	CASSLVQGWGEKLFF	TRBD1	TRBV6-5	TRBJ1-4	-
TGCGCCAGCAGCCTAAGACAGGGGGTAAAGACCCAGTACTTC	CASSLRQGVKTQYF	TRBD1	TRBV5-1	TRBJ2-5	-
TGTGCCAGCAGCCAATCGGGGTTCTCCTACAATGAGCAGTTCTTC	CASSQSGFSYNEQFF	-	TRBV3-1/TRBV3-2	TRBJ2-1	-
TGTGCCAGCAGTGAAGTTACCGGGACAGGGGTCAACACCATATATTTT	CASSEVTGTGVNTIYF	TRBD1	TRBV6-1	TRBJ1-3	-
TGTGCCAGCAGACGAGTAGCGGGGGCCTCCTACGAGCAGTACTTC	CASRRVAGASYEQYF	TRBD2	TRBV11-2	TRBJ2-7	once
TGTGCCAGCAGCCGAATCGGACAGGGGGCTTCAACTAATGAAAAACTGTTTTTT	CASSRIGQGASTNEKLFF	TRBD1	TRBV14	TRBJ1-4	-
TGTGCCAGTATCGATGAACCGGGACAGAATTGGAATCAGCCCCAGCATTTT	CASIDEPGQNWNQPQHF	TRBD1	TRBV19	TRBJ1-5	once
TGTGCCACCCGGACTACCCTAAGGGATACGCAGTATTTT	CATRTTLRDTQYF	-	TRBV6-5	TRBJ2-3	-
TGCGCCAGCAGCCCCCAACTCGACGGGGAGAAGTACTTC	CASSPQLDGEKYF	-	TRBV5-1	TRBJ2-7	-
TGTGCCAGCAGTTTGTCGGACACTGAAGCTTTCTTT	CASSLSDTEAFF	-	TRBV6-5	TRBJ1-1	-
TGTGCCAGCAGTTTAGGATCGAGCGGTTCACCCCTCCACTTT	CASSLGSSGSPLHF	-	TRBV27	TRBJ1-6	-
TGTGCCAGCAGTTTCTCTACAGGGGGCTACGAGCAGTACTTC	CASSFSTGGYEQYF	TRBD1	TRBV28	TRBJ2-7	-
TGTGCCATCCCACAGGGGGTCGAAACCTACGAGCAGTACTTC	CAIPQGVETYEQYF	TRBD1	TRBV7-2	TRBJ2-7	once
TGTGCCAGCAGCGTAGAGGGGATAACCGGGGAGCTGTTTTTT	CASSVEGITGELFF	-	TRBV9	TRBJ2-2	-
TGTGCCAGCAGCTTGACCCTACCTGGGGCCAACGTCCTGACTTTC	CASSLTLPGANVLTF	-	TRBV5-8	TRBJ2-6	-
TGTGCCAGCAGTGAAGCCAGTTGGTTCTACACCTTC	CASSEASWFYTF	-	TRBV6-1	TRBJ1-2	-
TGTGCCAGCAGCCCGGACAGGGGGCGAGATCAGCCCCAGCATTTT	CASSPDRGRDQPQHF	TRBD1	TRBV11-2	TRBJ1-5	-
TGTGCCAGCAGTGAGACAGGGGCGGGGTACAATGAGCAGTTCTTC	CASSETGAGYNEQFF	TRBD1	TRBV6-1	TRBJ2-1	once
TGCAGCGTTGGGCCCCTGAGACTGATAGCGGGAAGGACCCCTGACTACAATGAGCAGTTCTTC	CSVGPLRLIAGRTPDYNEQFF	TRBD2	TRBV29-1	TRBJ2-1	-
TGTGCCAGCAGCGTAGCCCTGACACTAGCGCGGACAGATACGCAGTATTTT	CASSVALTLARTDTQYF	TRBD2	TRBV9	TRBJ2-3	-
TGTGCCAGCAGTGAATCTAGCGGGGCGAAAGAGACCCAGTACTTC	CASSESSGAKETQYF	TRBD2	TRBV6-1	TRBJ2-5	-
TGTGCCAGCAGCCTACAGACAGGGATCGCCGATAATTCACCCCTCCACTTT	CASSLQTGIADNSPLHF	TRBD1	TRBV9	TRBJ1-6	-
TGCGCCAGCAGCCAAGGCGGCGGGGATCAGCCCCAGCATTTT	CASSQGGGDQPQHF	-	TRBV4-1	TRBJ1-5	-
TGTGCCTGGAGTGTAGTCGGAGCCTACAATGAGCAGTTCTTC	CAWSVVGAYNEQFF	-	TRBV30	TRBJ2-1	-
TGTGCCAGCAGCTTAGCGGGGGGCTACGAGCAGTACTTC	CASSLAGGYEQYF	-	TRBV7-9	TRBJ2-7	-
TGTGCCAGCAGCTTATTAGGGAGGTTTACCGGGGAGCTGTTTTTT	CASSLLGRFTGELFF	-	TRBV7-6	TRBJ2-2	many
TGTGCCAGCAGTTACCGACGACAGGGGAACTCTGGGGCCAACGTCCTGACTTTC	CASSYRRQGNSGANVLTF	TRBD1	TRBV2	TRBJ2-6	-
TGTGCCAGCAGCCAAACCCGGGACACGGACGAATCTCAGTACTTC	CASSQTRDTDESQYF	-	TRBV4-2	TRBJ2-7	once
TGTGCCAGCAGCCACCGTCCCAATCAGCCCCAGCATTTT	CASSHRPNQPQHF	-	TRBV14	TRBJ1-5	-
TGTGCCAGCAGCGCGGCAAGGGGAAACACCATATATTTT	CASSAARGNTIYF	-	TRBV2	TRBJ1-3	once
TGTGCCAGCAGTGGGGGGGAGAGGAATTCACCCCTCCACTTT	CASSGGERNSPLHF	-	TRBV2	TRBJ1-6	few
TGTGCCAGCAGCTTGCGGGAGGGCTCCTACAATGAGCAGTTCTTC	CASSLREGSYNEQFF	TRBD2	TRBV11-3	TRBJ2-1	-
TGTGCCAGCAGTTATTCCGTGACAAGCAACTATGGCTACACCTTC	CASSYSVTSNYGYTF	-	TRBV6-2/TRBV6-3	TRBJ1-2	-